This TCR beta chain was retrieved from a study of blood T cell repertoires in COVID-19. Study context: COVID-19 samples from acute and convalescent phases originated in the United States, Italy and Spain. Nucleic acid was either cDNA or gDNA, and it came from T cells, B-cell-depleted T cells, or PBMCs.

Germline assignment: CDR1 GTSNPN and CDR2 SVGIG (reference sequence). The CDR3 consists of 14 residues. V was clipped by 4 bases and J by 4 bases; unmatched bases: 7. Authors' processing steps: Counts of nucleated cells, estimated from reference gene primer amplification, were obtained. The method was immunoSEQ multiplex PCR; TCRdb's version includes in-frame clones alone and lacks a portion of them. V and J calls plus clone size are reproduced from that table; the DNA served to infer D and trimming. The repertoire includes some 42,000 clones, 70% to 80% of them detected once, and under 30% sits in the top ten.

The chain links TRBV30 to TRBJ1-2, with 9 bases identical to TRBD1. Sequenced sample: peripheral blood. This clonotype was sampled from a woman in her seventies with acute or convalescent COVID-19. This chain's CDR3 is CAWNQGQGGYGYTF. In DNA form, the CDR3 reads TGTGCCTGGAATCAGGGACAGGGAGGCTATGGCTACACCTTC.